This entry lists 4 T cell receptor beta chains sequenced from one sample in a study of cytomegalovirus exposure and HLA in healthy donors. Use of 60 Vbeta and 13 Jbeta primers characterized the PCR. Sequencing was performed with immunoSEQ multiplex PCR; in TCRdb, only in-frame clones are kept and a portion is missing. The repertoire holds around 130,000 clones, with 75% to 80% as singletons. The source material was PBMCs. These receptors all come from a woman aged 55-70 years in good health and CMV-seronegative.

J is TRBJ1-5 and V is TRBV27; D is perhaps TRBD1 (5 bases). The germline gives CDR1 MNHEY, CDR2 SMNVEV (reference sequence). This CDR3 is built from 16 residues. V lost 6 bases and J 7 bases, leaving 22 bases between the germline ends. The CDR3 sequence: CASSETGRGEGQPQHF. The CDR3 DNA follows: TGTGCCAGCAGCGAAACAGGTCGGGGGGAAGGGCAGCCCCAGCATTTT.

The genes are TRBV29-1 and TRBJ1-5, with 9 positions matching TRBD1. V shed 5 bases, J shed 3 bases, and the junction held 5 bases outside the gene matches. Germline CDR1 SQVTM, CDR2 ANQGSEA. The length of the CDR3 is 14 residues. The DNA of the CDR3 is TGCAGCGTTCAAACAGGGGGCGTCAATCAGCCCCAGCATTTT. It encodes CSVQTGGVNQPQHF.

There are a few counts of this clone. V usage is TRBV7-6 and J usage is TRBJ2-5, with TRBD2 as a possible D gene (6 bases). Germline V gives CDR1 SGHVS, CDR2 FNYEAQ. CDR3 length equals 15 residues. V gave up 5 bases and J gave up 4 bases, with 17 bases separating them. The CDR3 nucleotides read TGTGCCAGCAGCCCGCCCGCGGGAAGTTTAGAGACCCAGTACTTC. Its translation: CASSPPAGSLETQYF.

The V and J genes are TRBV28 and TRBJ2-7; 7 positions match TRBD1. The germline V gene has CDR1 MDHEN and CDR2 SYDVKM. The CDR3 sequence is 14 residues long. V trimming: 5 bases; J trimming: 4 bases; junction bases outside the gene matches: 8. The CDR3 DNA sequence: TGTGCCAGCAGTCTCCGACAGGGAGCTTACGAGCAGTACTTC. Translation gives CASSLRQGAYEQYF.